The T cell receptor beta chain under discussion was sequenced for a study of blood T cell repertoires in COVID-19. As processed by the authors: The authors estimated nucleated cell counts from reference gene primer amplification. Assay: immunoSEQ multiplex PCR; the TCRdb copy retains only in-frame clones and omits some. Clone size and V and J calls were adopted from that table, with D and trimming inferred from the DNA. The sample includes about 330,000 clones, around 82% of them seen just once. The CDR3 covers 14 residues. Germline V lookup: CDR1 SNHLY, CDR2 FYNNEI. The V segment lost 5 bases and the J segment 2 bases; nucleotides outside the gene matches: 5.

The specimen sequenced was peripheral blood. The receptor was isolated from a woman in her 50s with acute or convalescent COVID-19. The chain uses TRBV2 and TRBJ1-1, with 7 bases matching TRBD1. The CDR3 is CASSLRDSNTEAFF. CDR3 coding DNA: TGTGCCAGCAGTCTCCGGGACAGTAACACTGAAGCTTTCTTT.